The rows below give T cell receptor beta chains drawn from one sample of a study of patients and donors after allogeneic stem cell transplantation. Using its own MiXCR run on the RT-PCR reads, TCRdb lists one record per CDR3 protein. The data show 920,000 or so distinct CDR3 sequences, roughly 18% seen once. Material: blood, either unsorted or a sorted T cell fraction (not recorded which). These receptors came from a human donor who was either an allogeneic HSCT recipient or a stem cell or donor lymphocyte infusion donor (not recorded which). It is not recorded whose cells these are; they may come from a transplant donor. Each CDR3 is given with its conserved first and last residue. D genes are given only for firm matches. A row's size may be missing; if present it is once, few, many or a size class.

TRBV5-1	TRBJ2-3	-	-	CASSLQVSSTDTQYF	TGCGCCAGCAGCTTGCAGGTATCCTCCACAGATACGCAGTATTTT
TRBV20-1	TRBJ2-3	-	-	CSARKGGGTDTQYF	TGCAGTGCTAGAAAGGGCGGGGGCACAGATACGCAGTATTTT
TRBV9	TRBJ2-7	many	-	CASSVEGDEQYF	TGTGCCAGCAGCGTAGAAGGGGACGAGCAGTACTTC
TRBV12-3/TRBV12-4	TRBJ1-2	few	-	CASSFAGNYGYTF	TGTGCCAGCAGTTTCGCGGGGAACTATGGCTACACCTTC
TRBV6-1	TRBJ2-3	-	TRBD2	CASSPGGLVDTQYF	TGTGCCAGCAGTCCGGGGGGACTCGTGGATACGCAGTATTTT
TRBV7-9	TRBJ1-1	-	-	CASSLARGSTEAFF	TGTGCCAGCAGCTTAGCTAGGGGGAGCACTGAAGCTTTCTTT
TRBV2	TRBJ1-6	-	TRBD1	CASASRGASSLHF	TGTGCCAGCGCCAGCAGGGGGGCCTCATCCCTCCACTTT
TRBV3-1	TRBJ1-6	-	-	CASSPPQGRNSPLHF	TGTGCCAGCAGCCCGCCCCAGGGGAGGAATTCACCCCTCCACTTT
TRBV6-1	TRBJ2-5	-	-	CASSGQEGETQYF	TGTGCCAGCAGTGGCCAGGAAGGAGAGACCCAGTACTTC
TRBV5-1	TRBJ2-5	-	-	CASSSPGAGETQYF	TGCGCCAGCAGCTCCCCGGGGGCGGGAGAGACCCAGTACTTC
TRBV29-1	TRBJ1-4	-	-	CSVLSVGEEKLFF	TGCAGCGTTCTCTCCGTGGGGGAGGAAAAACTGTTTTTT
TRBV6-1	TRBJ1-4	few	TRBD1	CASRGAWTGDEKLFF	TGTGCCAGCAGGGGTGCTTGGACAGGGGACGAAAAACTGTTTTTT
TRBV19	TRBJ2-5	few	TRBD2	CARHRTSGRRETQYF	TGTGCCAGACACAGGACTAGCGGGAGAAGAGAGACCCAGTACTTC
TRBV2	TRBJ2-5	few	TRBD1	CASKGQGTKGGETQYF	TGTGCCAGCAAGGGACAGGGGACAAAAGGAGGAGAGACCCAGTACTTC
TRBV20-1	TRBJ2-7	once	-	CSARGFYDEQYF	TGCAGTGCTAGAGGGTTTTACGACGAGCAGTACTTC
TRBV12-3/TRBV12-4	TRBJ1-1	many	-	CASSLQGWNTEAFF	TGTGCCAGCAGTTTACAGGGGTGGAACACTGAAGCTTTCTTT
TRBV27	TRBJ2-7	-	-	CASSPRGSGYYEQYF	TGTGCCAGCAGTCCCCGAGGTAGTGGATACTACGAGCAGTACTTC
TRBV28	TRBJ1-3	many	-	CASKPGGSGNTIYF	TGTGCCAGTAAACCGGGGGGCTCTGGAAACACCATATATTTT
TRBV20-1	TRBJ1-1	few	-	CSASRGGVGTEAFF	TGCAGTGCGAGCCGGGGGGGAGTTGGCACTGAAGCTTTCTTT
TRBV15	TRBJ1-4	-	TRBD1	CATSARDRWPSNEKLFF	TGTGCCACCAGCGCCCGGGACAGGTGGCCCAGTAATGAAAAACTGTTTTTT
TRBV24-1	TRBJ2-2	few	TRBD2	CATSDPGTSMFGELFF	TGTGCCACCAGTGATCCCGGGACTAGCATGTTCGGGGAGCTGTTTTTT
TRBV5-1	TRBJ2-2	few	-	CASSQRHYTGELFF	TGCGCCAGCAGCCAAAGACACTACACCGGGGAGCTGTTTTTT
TRBV14	TRBJ1-2	few	-	CASSQDRTGSTF	TGTGCCAGCAGCCAAGATCGCACGGGCTCCACCTTC
TRBV27	TRBJ1-5	few	-	CASSGVGGPNQPQHF	TGTGCCAGCAGCGGCGTCGGCGGCCCCAATCAGCCCCAGCATTTT
TRBV29-1	TRBJ2-2	many	-	CSVERTTGELFF	TGCAGCGTTGAGAGGACTACCGGGGAGCTGTTTTTT
TRBV9	TRBJ2-1	-	TRBD2	CASSVTSGVFYNEQFF	TGTGCCAGCAGCGTAACTAGCGGCGTATTTTACAATGAGCAGTTCTTC
TRBV6-2/TRBV6-3	TRBJ1-1	-	-	CASSYYPGTTEAFF	TGTGCCAGCAGTTACTATCCGGGGACCACTGAAGCTTTCTTT
TRBV7-2	TRBJ2-3	many	-	CASSLGGGQYF	TGTGCCAGCAGTTTAGGGGGGGGCCAGTATTTT
TRBV24-1	TRBJ2-3	few	TRBD2	CATSDSTSGGHLATDTQYF	TGTGCCACCAGTGATTCGACTAGCGGGGGACATCTAGCAACAGATACGCAGTATTTT
TRBV6-2/TRBV6-3	TRBJ2-5	-	TRBD2	CASSALLRGMETQYF	TGTGCCAGCAGCGCGCTCTTGCGGGGGATGGAGACCCAGTACTTC
TRBV3-1	TRBJ1-1	-	-	CASSQKVAKMNTEAFF	TGTGCCAGCAGCCAGAAGGTGGCCAAAATGAACACTGAAGCTTTCTTT
TRBV20-1	TRBJ2-3	few	-	CSARDQGSSTDTQYF	TGCAGTGCTAGAGATCAGGGTTCTAGCACAGATACGCAGTATTTT
TRBV3-1	TRBJ2-6	-	-	CASSQRGTGANVLTF	TGTGCCAGCAGCCAGAGAGGCACAGGGGCCAACGTCCTGACTTTC
TRBV12-3/TRBV12-4	TRBJ2-2	-	-	CASSLARQGSGELFF	TGTGCCAGCAGTTTAGCGCGGCAGGGCTCCGGGGAGCTGTTTTTT
TRBV4-1	TRBJ1-4	-	-	CASSQPLGFGKLFF	TGCGCCAGCAGCCAACCCCTGGGTTTTGGAAAACTGTTTTTT
TRBV24-1	TRBJ1-5	few	TRBD1	CATSDADRGVVGNQPQHF	TGTGCCACCAGTGATGCGGACAGGGGCGTCGTCGGCAATCAGCCCCAGCATTTT
TRBV29-1	TRBJ1-1	-	TRBD1	CSGGQGPNTEAFF	TGCAGCGGTGGACAGGGGCCGAACACTGAAGCTTTCTTT
TRBV20-1	TRBJ1-1	few	-	CSTPSDTEAFF	TGCAGCACCCCCTCGGACACTGAAGCTTTCTTT
TRBV12-3/TRBV12-4	TRBJ2-3	few	TRBD2	CASSFDFILAGLSTDTQYF	TGTGCCAGCAGTTTTGATTTTATCCTAGCGGGACTGTCGACAGATACGCAGTATTTT
TRBV6-2/TRBV6-3	TRBJ2-1	-	TRBD2	CASSPGGRTLYNEQFF	TGTGCCAGCTCTCCGGGAGGCAGAACCCTCTACAATGAGCAGTTCTTC
TRBV9	TRBJ2-5	-	-	CASSVDGRGMAETQYF	TGTGCCAGCAGCGTAGACGGCAGGGGTATGGCGGAGACCCAGTACTTC
TRBV20-1	TRBJ1-2	-	-	CSAQGIGYGYTF	TGCAGTGCTCAGGGTATTGGGTATGGCTACACCTTC
TRBV11-2	TRBJ2-7	-	-	CASSRFEGRMNEQYF	TGTGCCAGCAGCCGTTTTGAGGGCCGTATGAACGAGCAGTACTTC
TRBV25-1	TRBJ2-1	-	-	CASSGLGNEQFF	TGTGCCAGCAGTGGGCTTGGAAATGAGCAGTTCTTC
TRBV7-3	TRBJ2-1	-	-	CASSADRLNEQFF	TGTGCCAGCAGCGCCGACAGGCTTAATGAGCAGTTCTTC
TRBV29-1	TRBJ1-1	-	TRBD1	CSIQGGRNTEAFF	TGCAGCATTCAAGGGGGCAGGAACACTGAAGCTTTCTTT
TRBV4-3	TRBJ2-1	few	-	CASSQEWGIDEQFF	TGCGCCAGCAGCCAAGAGTGGGGGATCGATGAGCAGTTCTTC
TRBV7-2	TRBJ1-6	-	-	CASRGEARAYNSPLHF	TGTGCCAGCAGGGGCGAAGCCAGGGCTTATAATTCACCCCTCCACTTT
TRBV7-3	TRBJ2-1	few	-	CASSLTTWNEQFF	TGTGCCAGCAGCCTGACGACGTGGAATGAGCAGTTCTTC
TRBV3-1	TRBJ1-2	-	-	CASSRKTRTNYGYTF	TGTGCCAGCAGCCGTAAGACGCGGACTAACTATGGCTACACCTTC
TRBV12-3/TRBV12-4	TRBJ1-6	-	-	CASSLLADRSSYNSPLHF	TGTGCCAGCAGTTTATTAGCGGATAGAAGCTCCTATAATTCACCCCTCCACTTT
TRBV29-1	TRBJ2-3	-	-	CSVVWGADTQYF	TGCAGCGTTGTGTGGGGCGCAGATACGCAGTATTTT
TRBV5-1	TRBJ2-7	-	TRBD2	CASSLAPGGSLSSLYEQYF	TGCGCCAGCAGCTTGGCCCCGGGGGGGTCATTAAGTTCTCTTTACGAGCAGTACTTC
TRBV4-1	TRBJ2-7	-	TRBD1	CASSHFFSGQAHEQYF	TGCGCCAGCAGCCACTTTTTTTCGGGACAGGCCCACGAGCAGTACTTC
TRBV7-9	TRBJ2-7	-	TRBD2	CASSLTGLADEQYF	TGTGCCAGCAGCTTAACGGGACTAGCGGACGAGCAGTACTTC
TRBV5-6	TRBJ2-3	few	-	CASSPPKRGTDTQYF	TGTGCCAGCAGCCCCCCCAAGCGGGGCACAGATACGCAGTATTTT
TRBV12-3/TRBV12-4	TRBJ2-2	few	-	CASSKGFTGELFF	TGTGCCAGCAGTAAGGGCTTCACCGGGGAGCTGTTTTTT
TRBV29-1	TRBJ1-1	many	-	CSVSTVRTEAFF	TGCAGCGTGTCGACAGTGCGAACTGAAGCTTTCTTT
TRBV12-3/TRBV12-4	TRBJ2-5	-	TRBD2	CASTTGGETQYF	TGTGCCAGCACTACGGGGGGGGAGACCCAGTACTTC